A selection of T cell receptor beta chains follows, all from one sample in a study of PD-1 blockade in mismatch repair-deficient tumors. Sequenced by immunoSEQ multiplex PCR; TCRdb stores in-frame clones only, minus some. The sample holds about 51,000 clones, around 82% seen once. The sample consisted of peripheral blood, taken 4 weeks after starting pembrolizumab. These receptors were collected from an adult with mismatch repair-deficient cancer. CDR3s leave out the opening cysteine and the closing phenylalanine or tryptophan. Fields, in order: CDR3 protein, V gene, clone size, CDR3 length. A row's size may be missing; if present it is once, few, many or a size class.

ASSRTSGLGTGELF,TRBV11-1,-,14
ASSYYTGANTEAF,TRBV13,-,13
ASSISGQVREQF,TRBV19,-,12
ASNPWSSQGATGANVLT,TRBV21-1,-,17
SYVAETYEQY,TRBV29-1,-,10
ARSLAGQGAHQPQH,TRBV5-3,-,14
ASSSKTFGVWGDLTYNEQF,TRBV27,-,19
ASSAYNEQF,TRBV14,-,9
ASSSGVKLAGTYEQY,TRBV7-8,-,15
ASSYLASGRPMI,TRBV6-5,-,12
ASSYVGALEQY,TRBV6-5,-,11
ASSMTGGITGELF,TRBV19,-,13
ATIHAPSGSYEQY,TRBV6-6,-,13
AWSVGGGTEAF,TRBV30,-,11
ASSSGTSGSYEQY,TRBV18,-,13
ASSFQEYTEAF,TRBV5-4,-,11
ASSEVGQGYEKLF,TRBV2,-,13
ASSPSGRASGELF,TRBV28,-,13
ASSGGQGITGELF,TRBV9,-,13
ASSLDIRYEQY,TRBV11-2,-,11
ASSSSTPVLTGEQF,TRBV19,-,14
ASTSGLAGGYNEQF,TRBV28,once,14
ATSRGRSRETQY,TRBV15,-,12
ASRTGGEETQY,TRBV6-5,-,11
ASSLERPDYQISGANVLT,TRBV5-1,-,18
ASSIDESGLGELF,TRBV19,-,13
ASSRGVGTGYYEQY,TRBV4-1,-,14
ASSLAGGNEQY,TRBV7-8,-,11
ATSNEQF,TRBV6-1,-,7
ASSPYGISSYNEQF,TRBV4-1,-,14
ASSQGSGSLAYEQY,TRBV4-1,-,14
SARDGTYEQY,TRBV29-1,-,10
ASSLGIAGAAGELF,TRBV7-3,-,14
ASGPVGSANTGELF,TRBV12-5,-,14
ASSLGASGPNTGELF,TRBV7-2,few,15
ASSAGDGPYEQY,TRBV9,-,12
ASSYGQTYNEQF,TRBV6-5,-,12
ASSIDRGGGTEAF,TRBV9,-,13
AISATSLTGEETQY,TRBV10-3,-,14
AWREGRQEVVSLNYEQY,TRBV30,-,17
SVEDLPDTQY,TRBV29-1,-,10
ASKARVTDTQY,TRBV2,-,11
ASSKTQY,TRBV5-1,once,7
AISDYSGANVLT,TRBV10-3,-,12
ASSSVTWTQY,TRBV7-2,few,10
ASSFRPNYEQY,TRBV5-6,-,11
SVQTLGGLNEQF,TRBV29-1,-,12
SARTELNQPQH,TRBV29-1,-,11
ASSSLLAGTYEQY,TRBV5-8,-,13